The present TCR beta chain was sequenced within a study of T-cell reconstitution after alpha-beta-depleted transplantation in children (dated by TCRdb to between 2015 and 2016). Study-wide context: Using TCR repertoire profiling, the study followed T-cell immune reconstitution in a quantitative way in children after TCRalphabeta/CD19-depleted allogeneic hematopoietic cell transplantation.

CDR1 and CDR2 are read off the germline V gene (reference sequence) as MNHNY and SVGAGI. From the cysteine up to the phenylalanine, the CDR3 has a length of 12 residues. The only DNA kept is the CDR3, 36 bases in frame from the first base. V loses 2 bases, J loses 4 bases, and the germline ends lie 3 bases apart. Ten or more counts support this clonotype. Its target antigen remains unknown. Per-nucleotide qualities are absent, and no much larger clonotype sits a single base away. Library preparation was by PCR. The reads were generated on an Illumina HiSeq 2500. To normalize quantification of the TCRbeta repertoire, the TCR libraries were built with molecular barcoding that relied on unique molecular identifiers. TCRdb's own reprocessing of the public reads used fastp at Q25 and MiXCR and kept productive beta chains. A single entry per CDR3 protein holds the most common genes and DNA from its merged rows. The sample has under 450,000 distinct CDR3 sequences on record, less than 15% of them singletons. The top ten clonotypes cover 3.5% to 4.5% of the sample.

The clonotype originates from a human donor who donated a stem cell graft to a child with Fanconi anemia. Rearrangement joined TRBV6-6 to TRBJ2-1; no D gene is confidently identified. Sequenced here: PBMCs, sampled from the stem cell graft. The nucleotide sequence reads TGTGCCAGCAGTTACGAATACAATGAGCAGTTCTTC. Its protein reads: CASSYEYNEQFF.